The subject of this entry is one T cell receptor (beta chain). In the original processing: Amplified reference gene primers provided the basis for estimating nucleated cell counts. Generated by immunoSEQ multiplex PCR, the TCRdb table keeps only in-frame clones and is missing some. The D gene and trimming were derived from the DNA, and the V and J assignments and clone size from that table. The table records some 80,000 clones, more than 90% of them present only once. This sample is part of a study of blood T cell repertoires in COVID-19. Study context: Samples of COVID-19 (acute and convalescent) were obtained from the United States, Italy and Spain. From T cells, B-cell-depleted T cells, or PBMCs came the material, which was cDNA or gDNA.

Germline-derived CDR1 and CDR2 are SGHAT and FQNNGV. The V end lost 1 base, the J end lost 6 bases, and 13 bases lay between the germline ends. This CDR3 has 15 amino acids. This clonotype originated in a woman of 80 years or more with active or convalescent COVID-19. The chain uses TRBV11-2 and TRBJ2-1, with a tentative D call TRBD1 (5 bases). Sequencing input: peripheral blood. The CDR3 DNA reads TGTGCCAGCAGCTTAGTTAGGGGAAGGAGCAATGAGCAGTTCTTC. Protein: CASSLVRGRSNEQFF. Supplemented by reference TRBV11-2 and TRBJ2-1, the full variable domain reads EAGVAQSPRYKIIEKRQSVAFWCNPISGHATLYWYQQILGQGPKLLIQFQNNGVVDDSQLPKDRFSAERLKGVDSTLKIQPAKLEDSAVYLCASSLVRGRSNEQFFGPGTRLTVL.